This is a list of T cell receptor beta chains from one sample in a study of T cells in Graves' hyperthyroidism and ophthalmopathy. From the multiplex PCR reads, TCRdb called clonotypes with MiXCR, one entry per CDR3 protein. The data show 370,000 or so distinct CDR3 sequences, around 16% seen once. The sample consisted of blood. Receptors originate from a woman between 18 and 29 years old with Graves' hyperthyroidism that later progressed to Graves' ophthalmopathy. CDR3s include the opening cysteine and the closing phenylalanine or tryptophan. The D gene is left open where the match is weak. Clone size is shown for a subset of rows, as once, few, many or a class of expanded clone.

J gene: TRBJ2-7; D gene: .; V gene: TRBV25-1; clone size: few; CDR3 protein: CASSSSIRYEQYF; CDR3 DNA: TGTGCCAGCAGTTCCTCAATTCGGTACGAGCAGTACTTC
J gene: TRBJ2-1; D gene: TRBD1; V gene: TRBV19; clone size: .; CDR3 protein: CASSTGTGSYNEQFF; CDR3 DNA: TGTGCCAGTAGTACAGGGACAGGGAGTTACAATGAGCAGTTCTTC
J gene: TRBJ2-4; D gene: TRBD1; V gene: TRBV2; clone size: many; CDR3 protein: CASTGQGVNIQYF; CDR3 DNA: TGTGCCAGCACGGGACAGGGGGTAAACATTCAGTACTTC
J gene: TRBJ2-3; D gene: TRBD2; V gene: TRBV27; clone size: few; CDR3 protein: CASSSYFSGRTDTQYF; CDR3 DNA: TGTGCCAGCAGTTCTTATTTTAGCGGGAGGACAGATACGCAGTATTTT
J gene: TRBJ1-5; D gene: .; V gene: TRBV9; clone size: many; CDR3 protein: CASSVGGGGQPQHF; CDR3 DNA: TGTGCCAGCAGCGTAGGAGGGGGAGGTCAGCCCCAGCATTTT
J gene: TRBJ1-2; D gene: .; V gene: TRBV7-9; clone size: .; CDR3 protein: CASSLGARGGSYTF; CDR3 DNA: TGTGCCAGCAGCTTGGGGGCCCGGGGCGGGAGCTACACCTTC
J gene: TRBJ2-5; D gene: .; V gene: TRBV19; clone size: .; CDR3 protein: CASSIRGLEETQYF; CDR3 DNA: TGTGCCAGTAGTATCCGGGGGTTAGAGGAGACCCAGTACTTC
J gene: TRBJ1-2; D gene: TRBD1; V gene: TRBV28; clone size: few; CDR3 protein: CASSLTGRGSRNYGYTF; CDR3 DNA: TGTGCCAGCAGTTTGACAGGGAGGGGATCCAGAAACTATGGCTACACCTTC
J gene: TRBJ2-1; D gene: TRBD2; V gene: TRBV6-1; clone size: many; CDR3 protein: CASSELVVWLAGSHEQFF; CDR3 DNA: TGTGCCAGCAGTGAATTGGTCGTTTGGCTAGCGGGGTCTCATGAGCAGTTCTTC
J gene: TRBJ2-1; D gene: .; V gene: TRBV20-1; clone size: .; CDR3 protein: CSGCWPSSGKNEQFF; CDR3 DNA: TGCAGTGGGTGTTGGCCCTCGTCGGGAAAGAATGAGCAGTTCTTC
J gene: TRBJ2-3; D gene: .; V gene: TRBV3-1; clone size: few; CDR3 protein: CASSQERQQGDTQYF; CDR3 DNA: TGTGCCAGCAGCCAAGAAAGACAACAAGGAGATACGCAGTATTTT
J gene: TRBJ2-1; D gene: TRBD1; V gene: TRBV29-1; clone size: many; CDR3 protein: CSVENRDRGTYQFF; CDR3 DNA: TGCAGCGTTGAAAACCGGGACAGGGGCACGTATCAGTTCTTC
J gene: TRBJ2-7; D gene: TRBD1; V gene: TRBV20-1; clone size: many; CDR3 protein: CSAREQGSYEQYF; CDR3 DNA: TGCAGTGCTAGAGAACAGGGGTCCTACGAGCAGTACTTC
J gene: TRBJ2-2; D gene: TRBD2; V gene: TRBV12-5; clone size: .; CDR3 protein: CASGLAGGTGELFF; CDR3 DNA: TGTGCTAGTGGTTTAGCGGGAGGCACCGGGGAGCTGTTTTTT
J gene: TRBJ1-3; D gene: .; V gene: TRBV28; clone size: many; CDR3 protein: CASSLGGPNSGNTIYF; CDR3 DNA: TGTGCCAGCAGTTTAGGGGGCCCAAACTCTGGAAACACCATATATTTT
J gene: TRBJ2-1; D gene: .; V gene: TRBV10-3; clone size: .; CDR3 protein: CATRTGTDNEQFF; CDR3 DNA: TGTGCCACCAGAACTGGGACGGACAATGAGCAGTTCTTC
J gene: TRBJ2-7; D gene: TRBD2; V gene: TRBV4-3; clone size: few; CDR3 protein: CASSQGTSGIHEQYF; CDR3 DNA: TGCGCCAGCAGCCAAGGGACTAGCGGGATACACGAGCAGTACTTC
J gene: TRBJ2-1; D gene: TRBD2; V gene: TRBV7-2; clone size: .; CDR3 protein: CASSPPSGRSYNEQFF; CDR3 DNA: TGTGCCAGCAGCCCACCTAGCGGGAGGTCCTACAATGAGCAGTTCTTC
J gene: TRBJ1-1; D gene: .; V gene: TRBV27; clone size: many; CDR3 protein: CASSLGFGLGTEAFF; CDR3 DNA: TGTGCCAGCAGTTTGGGATTTGGTTTGGGCACTGAAGCTTTCTTT
J gene: TRBJ1-4; D gene: .; V gene: TRBV14; clone size: .; CDR3 protein: CASSQVSTNEKLFF; CDR3 DNA: TGTGCCAGCAGCCAGGTCTCAACTAATGAAAAACTGTTTTTT
J gene: TRBJ2-2; D gene: .; V gene: TRBV10-3; clone size: .; CDR3 protein: CAIREFRELFF; CDR3 DNA: TGTGCCATTAGGGAGTTTCGGGAGCTGTTTTTT
J gene: TRBJ2-7; D gene: .; V gene: TRBV7-9; clone size: many; CDR3 protein: CASSFAGHYEQYF; CDR3 DNA: TGTGCCAGCAGCTTTGCGGGACACTACGAGCAGTACTTC
J gene: TRBJ2-1; D gene: .; V gene: TRBV12-3/TRBV12-4; clone size: few; CDR3 protein: CASRPTGIGSYNEQFF; CDR3 DNA: TGTGCCAGCAGACCAACAGGGATTGGCTCCTACAATGAGCAGTTCTTC
J gene: TRBJ2-1; D gene: TRBD2; V gene: TRBV12-3/TRBV12-4; clone size: many; CDR3 protein: CASSLRCLAEPDNEQFF; CDR3 DNA: TGTGCCAGCAGTTTAAGGTGTCTAGCGGAACCCGACAATGAGCAGTTCTTC
J gene: TRBJ1-5; D gene: TRBD1; V gene: TRBV12-3/TRBV12-4; clone size: many; CDR3 protein: CASSRTGSQPQHF; CDR3 DNA: TGTGCCAGCAGTCGGACAGGGAGTCAGCCCCAGCATTTT
J gene: TRBJ2-1; D gene: .; V gene: TRBV11-3; clone size: many; CDR3 protein: CASSLTRGGYYNEQFF; CDR3 DNA: TGTGCCAGCAGCTTAACCAGGGGCGGTTACTACAATGAGCAGTTCTTC
J gene: TRBJ2-5; D gene: TRBD2; V gene: TRBV7-8; clone size: many; CDR3 protein: CASSLAGGSGEGETQYF; CDR3 DNA: TGTGCCAGCAGCTTAGCGGGCGGGAGCGGTGAGGGTGAGACCCAGTACTTC
J gene: TRBJ2-7; D gene: .; V gene: TRBV11-2; clone size: many; CDR3 protein: CASSLAGGNEQYF; CDR3 DNA: TGTGCCAGCAGCTTAGCAGGGGGGAACGAGCAGTACTTC
J gene: TRBJ1-2; D gene: .; V gene: TRBV28; clone size: many; CDR3 protein: CASSFRGGGYTF; CDR3 DNA: TGTGCCAGCAGTTTCCGAGGGGGTGGCTACACCTTC
J gene: TRBJ2-1; D gene: .; V gene: TRBV2; clone size: many; CDR3 protein: CASNIAPSYEQFF; CDR3 DNA: TGTGCCAGCAATATCGCCCCCTCCTACGAGCAGTTCTTC
J gene: TRBJ1-1; D gene: .; V gene: TRBV10-3; clone size: many; CDR3 protein: CAISEKGNTEAFF; CDR3 DNA: TGTGCCATCAGTGAGAAGGGGAACACTGAAGCTTTCTTT
J gene: TRBJ2-1; D gene: .; V gene: TRBV4-1; clone size: .; CDR3 protein: CASSQEGLTYNEQFF; CDR3 DNA: TGCGCCAGCAGCCAAGAGGGACTCACCTACAATGAGCAGTTCTTC
J gene: TRBJ2-3; D gene: TRBD2; V gene: TRBV20-1; clone size: .; CDR3 protein: CSARDPSGSTDTQYF; CDR3 DNA: TGCAGTGCTAGAGACCCTAGCGGATCCACAGATACGCAGTATTTT
J gene: TRBJ2-5; D gene: TRBD1; V gene: TRBV7-2; clone size: many; CDR3 protein: CASSLQGASQETQYF; CDR3 DNA: TGTGCCAGCAGCTTGCAGGGGGCGAGCCAAGAGACCCAGTACTTC
J gene: TRBJ2-1; D gene: .; V gene: TRBV28; clone size: .; CDR3 protein: CASRVGSTYNEQFF; CDR3 DNA: TGTGCCAGCCGGGTCGGGAGTACCTACAATGAGCAGTTCTTC
J gene: TRBJ2-2; D gene: .; V gene: TRBV28; clone size: few; CDR3 protein: CASRSTGELFF; CDR3 DNA: TGTGCCAGCAGGAGTACCGGGGAGCTGTTTTTT
J gene: TRBJ2-7; D gene: TRBD2; V gene: TRBV12-3/TRBV12-4; clone size: many; CDR3 protein: CASGASGSYEQYF; CDR3 DNA: TGTGCCAGCGGTGCTAGCGGGAGTTACGAGCAGTACTTC
J gene: TRBJ1-2; D gene: .; V gene: TRBV20-1; clone size: many; CDR3 protein: CSARLGGGSYGYTF; CDR3 DNA: TGCAGTGCTAGACTAGGAGGGGGGTCCTATGGCTACACCTTC
J gene: TRBJ1-4; D gene: .; V gene: TRBV15; clone size: many; CDR3 protein: CATSRGPNRGGNEKLFF; CDR3 DNA: TGTGCCACCAGCAGAGGACCGAACCGAGGGGGTAATGAAAAACTGTTTTTT
J gene: TRBJ2-3; D gene: .; V gene: TRBV5-4; clone size: .; CDR3 protein: CASSLDRRTNTQYF; CDR3 DNA: TGTGCCAGCAGTCTCGACCGCCGCACGAATACGCAGTATTTT
J gene: TRBJ2-3; D gene: TRBD2; V gene: TRBV28; clone size: many; CDR3 protein: CASSPRGSGSDTQYF; CDR3 DNA: TGTGCCAGCAGTCCCCGGGGTAGCGGGAGTGATACGCAGTATTTT
J gene: TRBJ1-6; D gene: .; V gene: TRBV2; clone size: .; CDR3 protein: CASSPRVSSYNSPLHF; CDR3 DNA: TGTGCCAGCAGCCCCAGGGTTAGCTCCTATAATTCACCCCTCCACTTT
J gene: TRBJ2-7; D gene: .; V gene: TRBV6-1; clone size: many; CDR3 protein: CASSQTVNAYEQYF; CDR3 DNA: TGTGCCAGCAGCCAGACGGTAAACGCCTACGAGCAGTACTTC
J gene: TRBJ2-1; D gene: TRBD2; V gene: TRBV28; clone size: many; CDR3 protein: CASSLILAGGPISYNEQFF; CDR3 DNA: TGTGCCAGCAGTTTGATCCTAGCGGGAGGCCCCATCTCCTACAATGAGCAGTTCTTC
J gene: TRBJ2-7; D gene: .; V gene: TRBV12-3/TRBV12-4; clone size: few; CDR3 protein: CASSGQPYEQYF; CDR3 DNA: TGTGCCAGCAGCGGACAGCCCTACGAGCAGTACTTC
J gene: TRBJ2-1; D gene: TRBD2; V gene: TRBV28; clone size: many; CDR3 protein: CASSSPGTSYNEQFF; CDR3 DNA: TGTGCCAGCAGTTCCCCCGGGACTAGTTACAATGAGCAGTTCTTC
J gene: TRBJ2-1; D gene: .; V gene: TRBV2; clone size: many; CDR3 protein: CASSDPGNEQFF; CDR3 DNA: TGTGCCAGCAGCGACCCAGGGAATGAGCAGTTCTTC
J gene: TRBJ1-2; D gene: .; V gene: TRBV7-2; clone size: few; CDR3 protein: CANSLSQGYGYTF; CDR3 DNA: TGTGCCAACAGCTTAAGTCAGGGCTATGGCTACACCTTC